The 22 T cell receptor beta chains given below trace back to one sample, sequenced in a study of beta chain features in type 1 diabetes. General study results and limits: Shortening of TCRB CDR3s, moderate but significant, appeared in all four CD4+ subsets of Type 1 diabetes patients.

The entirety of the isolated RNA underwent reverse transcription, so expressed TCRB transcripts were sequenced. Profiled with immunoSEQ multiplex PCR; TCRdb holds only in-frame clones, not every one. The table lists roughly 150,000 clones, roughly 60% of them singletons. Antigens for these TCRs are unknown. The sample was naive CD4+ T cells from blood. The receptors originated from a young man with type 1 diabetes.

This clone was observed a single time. In nucleotides, the CDR3 is TGCAGCGTTTATTACCGGGACGCCCAAGAGACCCAGTACTTC. This translates into CSVYYRDAQETQYF. The gene calls are TRBV29-1 and TRBJ2-5; D could derive from TRBD1 or TRBD2 (5 bases each). The CDR3 totals 14 residues. Germline V gives CDR1 SQVTM, CDR2 ANQGSEA. V was shortened by 5 bases and J by 1 base, with 14 bases between the two germline ends.

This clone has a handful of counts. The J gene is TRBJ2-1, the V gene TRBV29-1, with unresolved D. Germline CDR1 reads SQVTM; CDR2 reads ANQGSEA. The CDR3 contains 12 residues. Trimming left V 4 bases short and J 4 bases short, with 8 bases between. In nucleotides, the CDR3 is TGCAGCGTTGTACGTCAATACAATGAGCAGTTCTTC. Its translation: CSVVRQYNEQFF.

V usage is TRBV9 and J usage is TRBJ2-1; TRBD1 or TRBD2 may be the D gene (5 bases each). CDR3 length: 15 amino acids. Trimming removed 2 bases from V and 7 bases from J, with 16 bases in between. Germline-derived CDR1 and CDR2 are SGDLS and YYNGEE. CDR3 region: CASSVGGPRSNEQFF. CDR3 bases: TGTGCCAGCAGCGTTGGGGGACCCCGTTCGAATGAGCAGTTCTTC.

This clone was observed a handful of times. CDR3 region: CASSIARDNQETQYF. The CDR3 DNA reads TGTGCCAGCAGCATCGCCCGGGACAACCAAGAGACCCAGTACTTC. The chain recombines TRBV7-2 with TRBJ2-5; tentatively, D is TRBD1 (6 bases). The CDR3 has 15 amino acids. The germline V and J ends were trimmed by 5 bases and 0 bases, with 13 bases remaining between them. CDR1 and CDR2 from the germline V gene are SGHTA and FQGNSA.

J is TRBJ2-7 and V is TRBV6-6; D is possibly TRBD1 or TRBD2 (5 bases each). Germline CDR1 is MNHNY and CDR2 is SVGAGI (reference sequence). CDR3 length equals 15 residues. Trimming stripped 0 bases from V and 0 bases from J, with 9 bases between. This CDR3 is CASSYSSGPSYEQYF. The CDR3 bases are TGTGCCAGCAGTTACTCCTCGGGGCCCTCCTACGAGCAGTACTTC.

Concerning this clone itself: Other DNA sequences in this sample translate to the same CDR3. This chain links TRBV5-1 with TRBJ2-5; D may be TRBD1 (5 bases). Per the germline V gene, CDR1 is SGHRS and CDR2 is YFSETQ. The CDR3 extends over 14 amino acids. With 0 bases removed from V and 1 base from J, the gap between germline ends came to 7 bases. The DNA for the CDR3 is TGCGCCAGCAGCTTGGGTAGGGGCCAAGAGACCCAGTACTTC. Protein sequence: CASSLGRGQETQYF.

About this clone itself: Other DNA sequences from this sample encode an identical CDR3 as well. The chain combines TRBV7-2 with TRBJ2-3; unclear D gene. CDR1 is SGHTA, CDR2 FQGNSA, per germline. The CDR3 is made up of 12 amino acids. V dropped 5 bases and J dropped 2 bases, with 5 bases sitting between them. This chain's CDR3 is CASSTYTDTQYF. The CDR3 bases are TGTGCCAGCAGCACTTACACAGATACGCAGTATTTT.

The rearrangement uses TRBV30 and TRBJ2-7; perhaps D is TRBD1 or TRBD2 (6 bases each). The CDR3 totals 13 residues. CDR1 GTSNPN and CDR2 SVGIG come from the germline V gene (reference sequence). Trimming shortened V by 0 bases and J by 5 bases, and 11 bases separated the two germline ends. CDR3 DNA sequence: TGTGCCTGGAGTGTAGGAGGGGGACACGAGCAGTACTTC. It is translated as CAWSVGGGHEQYF. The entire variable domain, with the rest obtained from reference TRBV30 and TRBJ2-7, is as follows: SQTIHQWPATLVQPVGSPLSLECTVEGTSNPNLYWYRQAAGRGLQLLFYSVGIGQISSEVPQNLSASRPQDRQFILSSKKLLLSDSGFYLCAWSVGGGHEQYFGPGTRLTVT.

DNA for the CDR3: TGTGCCAGCAGGACGACAAGGGCATCCATCGAAGAGACCCAGTACTTC. This gives the protein CASRTTRASIEETQYF. The chain carries TRBV7-8 and TRBJ2-5; no clear D gene. V lost 6 bases and J lost 3, with 20 bases in between. The CDR3 is made up of 16 amino acids. Germline CDR1 SGHVS, CDR2 FQNEAQ.

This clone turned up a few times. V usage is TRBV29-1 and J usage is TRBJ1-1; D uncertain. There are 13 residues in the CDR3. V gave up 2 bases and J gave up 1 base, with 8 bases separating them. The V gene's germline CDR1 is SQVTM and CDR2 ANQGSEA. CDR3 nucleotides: TGCAGCGTTGAACAGGCCTCGAACACTGAAGCTTTCTTT. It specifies CSVEQASNTEAFF. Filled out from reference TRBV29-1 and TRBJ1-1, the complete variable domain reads SAVISQKPSRDICQRGTSLTIQCQVDSQVTMMFWYRQQPGQSLTLIATANQGSEATYESGFVIDKFPISRPNLTFSTLTVSNMSPEDSSIYLCSVEQASNTEAFFGQGTRLTVV.

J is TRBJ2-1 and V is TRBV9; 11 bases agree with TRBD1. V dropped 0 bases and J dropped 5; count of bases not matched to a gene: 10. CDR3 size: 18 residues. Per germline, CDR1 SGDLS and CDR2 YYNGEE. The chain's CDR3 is CASSVGPGDRGINNEQFF. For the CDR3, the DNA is TGTGCCAGCAGCGTAGGTCCAGGGGACAGGGGGATAAACAATGAGCAGTTCTTC.

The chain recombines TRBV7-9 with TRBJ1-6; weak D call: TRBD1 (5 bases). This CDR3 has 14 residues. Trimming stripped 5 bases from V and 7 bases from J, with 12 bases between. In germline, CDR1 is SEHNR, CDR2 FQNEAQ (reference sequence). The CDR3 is CASSTDTGNSPLHF. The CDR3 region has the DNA TGTGCCAGCAGCACGGACACGGGGAATTCACCCCTCCACTTT.

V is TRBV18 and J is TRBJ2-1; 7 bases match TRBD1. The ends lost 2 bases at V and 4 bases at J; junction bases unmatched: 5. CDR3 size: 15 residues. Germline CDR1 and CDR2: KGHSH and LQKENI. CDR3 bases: TGTGCCAGCTCACCATTTAGGGGGCAGTACAATGAGCAGTTCTTC. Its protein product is CASSPFRGQYNEQFF.

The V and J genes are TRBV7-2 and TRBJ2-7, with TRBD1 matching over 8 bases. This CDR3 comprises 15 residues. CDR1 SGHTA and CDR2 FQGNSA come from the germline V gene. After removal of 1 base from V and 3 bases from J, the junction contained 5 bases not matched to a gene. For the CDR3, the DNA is TGTGCCAGCAGCTTAGTTGCAGGGGGCTACTACGAGCAGTACTTC. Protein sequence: CASSLVAGGYYEQYF.

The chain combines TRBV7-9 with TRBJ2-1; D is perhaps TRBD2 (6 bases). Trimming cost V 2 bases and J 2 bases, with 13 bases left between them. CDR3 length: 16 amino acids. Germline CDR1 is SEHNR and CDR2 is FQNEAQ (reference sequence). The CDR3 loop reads CASSLTRASAYNEQFF. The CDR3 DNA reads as TGTGCCAGCAGCTTAACACGGGCTAGCGCCTACAATGAGCAGTTCTTC. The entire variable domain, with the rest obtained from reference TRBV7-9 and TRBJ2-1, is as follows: DTGVSQNPRHKITKRGQNVTFRCDPISEHNRLYWYRQTLGQGPEFLTYFQNEAQLEKSRLLSDRFSAERPKGSFSTLEIQRTEQGDSAMYLCASSLTRASAYNEQFFGPGTRLTVL.

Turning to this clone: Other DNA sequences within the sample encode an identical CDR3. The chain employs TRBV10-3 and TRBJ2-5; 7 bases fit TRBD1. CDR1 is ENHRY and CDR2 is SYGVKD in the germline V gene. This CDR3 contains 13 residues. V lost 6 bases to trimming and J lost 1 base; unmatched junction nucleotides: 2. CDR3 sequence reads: CAISRDSQETQYF. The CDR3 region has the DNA TGTGCCATCAGCCGGGACAGCCAAGAGACCCAGTACTTC.

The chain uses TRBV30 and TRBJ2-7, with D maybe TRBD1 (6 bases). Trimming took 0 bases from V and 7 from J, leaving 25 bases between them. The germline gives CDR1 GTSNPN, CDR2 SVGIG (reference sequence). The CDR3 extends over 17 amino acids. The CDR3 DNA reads TGTGCCTGGAGTGTAGCTCTCATAGGCAGGGGAGTTCTGGAGCAGTACTTC. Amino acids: CAWSVALIGRGVLEQYF. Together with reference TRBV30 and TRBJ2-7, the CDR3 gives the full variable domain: SQTIHQWPATLVQPVGSPLSLECTVEGTSNPNLYWYRQAAGRGLQLLFYSVGIGQISSEVPQNLSASRPQDRQFILSSKKLLLSDSGFYLCAWSVALIGRGVLEQYFGPGTRLTVT.

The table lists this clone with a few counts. The CDR3 coding sequence is TGTGCCAGCACCCCTGGGACAGGGTTGATTGCAGAGACCCAGTACTTC. This sequence encodes CASTPGTGLIAETQYF. The chain recombines TRBV25-1 with TRBJ2-5; 9 nucleotides agree with TRBD1. The V and J ends lost 7 bases and 4 bases, in that order; junction bases with no gene match: 13. The V gene's germline CDR1 is MGHDK and CDR2 SYGVNS. The CDR3 has 16 amino acids.

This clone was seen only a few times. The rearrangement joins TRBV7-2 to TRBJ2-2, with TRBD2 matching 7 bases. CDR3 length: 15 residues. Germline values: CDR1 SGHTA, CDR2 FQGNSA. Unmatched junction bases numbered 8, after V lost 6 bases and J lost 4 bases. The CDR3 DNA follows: TGTGCCAGCAGTGGGGCAGGGAGGGTCACCGGGGAGCTGTTTTTT. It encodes CASSGAGRVTGELFF.

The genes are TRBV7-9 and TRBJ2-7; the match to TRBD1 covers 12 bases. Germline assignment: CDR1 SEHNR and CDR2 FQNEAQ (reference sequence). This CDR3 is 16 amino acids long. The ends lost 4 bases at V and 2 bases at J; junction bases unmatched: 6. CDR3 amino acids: CASSSSGTGGPYEQYF. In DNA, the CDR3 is TGTGCCAGCAGCTCCTCCGGGACAGGGGGCCCCTACGAGCAGTACTTC.

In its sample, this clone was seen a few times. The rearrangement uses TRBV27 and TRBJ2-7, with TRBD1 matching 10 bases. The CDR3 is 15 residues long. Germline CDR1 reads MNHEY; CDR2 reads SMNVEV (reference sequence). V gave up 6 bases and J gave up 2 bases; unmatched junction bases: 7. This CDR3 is CASSPRTGGAYEQYF. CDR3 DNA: TGTGCCAGCAGCCCTAGGACAGGGGGTGCCTACGAGCAGTACTTC.

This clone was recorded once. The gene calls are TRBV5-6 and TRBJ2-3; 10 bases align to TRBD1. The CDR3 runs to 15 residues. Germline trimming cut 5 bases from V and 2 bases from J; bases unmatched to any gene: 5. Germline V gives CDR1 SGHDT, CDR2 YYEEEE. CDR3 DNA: TGTGCCAGCAGTCCCGGGACAGGGGCCACAGATACGCAGTATTTT. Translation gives CASSPGTGATDTQYF.